Below, 10 T cell receptor beta chains from the same sample are listed, as sequenced in a study of T-cell reconstitution after alpha-beta-depleted transplantation in children. Preparation of the TCRbeta library used unique molecular identifiers. Via MiXCR, TCRdb re-called the PCR reads, giving one row per CDR3 protein. The repertoire consists of about 980,000 distinct CDR3 sequences, with about 31% occurring once and the leading ten covering roughly 28%. The source was PBMCs, mostly from graft donor cells, collected 360 days after TCRalphabeta/CD19-depleted stem cell transplant. Receptors were obtained from a boy younger than two who had a stem cell transplant for SCID, so the T cells may come from the graft donor.

This clonotype was counted a few times. CDR3: CASSRAGTLSDTQYF. CDR3 DNA: TGCGCCAGCAGCCGCGCAGGGACACTATCAGATACGCAGTATTTT. The chain has TRBV4-1 and TRBJ2-3, with D possibly matching TRBD1 (6 bases). The ends were cut back, 4 bases at V and 4 bases at J, with 15 bases in the middle. CDR1 and CDR2 (germline): MGHRA, YSYEKL. This CDR3 contains 15 residues.

The chain carries TRBV20-1 and TRBJ2-1; 7 positions match TRBD2. Trimming removed 6 bases from V and 4 bases from J; junction bases left unmatched: 12. There are 15 residues in the CDR3. CDR1 is DFQATT and CDR2 is SNEGSKA in the germline V gene (reference sequence). DNA of the CDR3: TGCAGTGCGGAGCAACGACTAGCCCGATACAATGAGCAGTTCTTC. Translated: CSAEQRLARYNEQFF.

The V and J genes are TRBV13 and TRBJ2-1, with 8 bases identical to TRBD2. The CDR3 sequence is 15 residues long. Trimming took 0 bases from V and 10 from J; bases not matched to a gene: 8. The V gene's germline CDR1 is PRHDT and CDR2 FYEKMQ (reference sequence). In DNA, the CDR3 is TGTGCCAGCAGCTTAGGGGTTAGCGGGGTTGGAGAGCAGTTCTTC. The encoded protein is CASSLGVSGVGEQFF.

The V call is TRBV27, the J call TRBJ2-7, with no clear D. The CDR3 extends over 11 amino acids. CDR1 is MNHEY, CDR2 SMNVEV, per germline (reference sequence). V was trimmed by 8 bases and J by 5 bases, leaving 10 bases between them. CDR3 protein: CASGIWDEQYF. CDR3 sequence (DNA): TGTGCCAGCGGGATCTGGGACGAGCAGTACTTC.

The CDR3 is CASSLGLAGVFNTGELFF. The CDR3 DNA is TGTGCCAGCAGTCTCGGACTAGCGGGGGTTTTCAACACCGGGGAGCTGTTTTTT. The chain has TRBV6-1 and TRBJ2-2, with TRBD2 identical over 13 bases. This CDR3 spans 18 amino acids. From germline, CDR1 is MNHNS and CDR2 SASEGT. The V and J ends lost 5 bases and 2 bases, in that order; junction bases with no gene match: 8.

This clonotype was seen a handful of times. This chain connects TRBV24-1 to TRBJ2-1; tentatively, D is TRBD2 (6 bases). CDR3 length: 14 amino acids. CDR1 is KGHDR and CDR2 is SFDVKD in the germline V gene. Trimming cost V 5 bases and J 4 bases, with 11 bases left between them. CDR3: CATSGRLVYNEQFF. CDR3 DNA: TGTGCCACCAGTGGTCGACTAGTTTACAATGAGCAGTTCTTC.

The chain recombines TRBV20-1 with TRBJ1-5, with 8 bases identical to TRBD1. The CDR3 spans 16 residues. The V segment lost 6 bases and the J segment 2 bases; nucleotides outside the gene matches: 12. Looked up from germline, CDR1 is DFQATT and CDR2 is SNEGSKA (reference sequence). Here the CDR3 DNA reads TGCAGTGCAACTAGACAGGGGCCTAAAGGCAATCAGCCCCAGCATTTT. The encoded protein is CSATRQGPKGNQPQHF.

This clonotype has a handful of counts. The chain combines TRBV6-5 with TRBJ1-3, with no clear D. V lost 4 bases and J lost 4, with 11 bases in between. This CDR3 region has 14 residues. The germline CDR1 and CDR2 sequences are MNHEY and SVGAGI. CDR3 nucleotides: TGTGCCAGCAGTTGGTCCGACAACGGAAACACCATATATTTT. It codes for CASSWSDNGNTIYF.

This clonotype was seen a few times. V and J are TRBV5-1 and TRBJ2-7, with a possible D match to TRBD1 (5 bases). The CDR3 length is 17 residues. CDR1 and CDR2 (germline): SGHRS, YFSETQ. V lost 1 base to trimming and J lost 5 bases, with 22 bases between them. The CDR3: CASSLYSSGKVEDEQYF. CDR3 sequence (DNA): TGCGCCAGCAGCTTGTATTCGTCAGGGAAAGTAGAGGACGAGCAGTACTTC.

This clonotype has more than one count but fewer than ten. The V gene is TRBV20-1, the J gene TRBJ2-3; the match to TRBD1 covers 10 bases. Germline trimming cut 1 base from V and 4 bases from J; bases unmatched to any gene: 11. This CDR3 has 17 residues. The germline V gene encodes CDR1 DFQATT and CDR2 SNEGSKA (reference sequence). The CDR3 here is CSARVSWTGGGADTQYF. Written as DNA, the CDR3 is TGCAGTGCTAGAGTCAGTTGGACAGGGGGTGGGGCAGATACGCAGTATTTT.